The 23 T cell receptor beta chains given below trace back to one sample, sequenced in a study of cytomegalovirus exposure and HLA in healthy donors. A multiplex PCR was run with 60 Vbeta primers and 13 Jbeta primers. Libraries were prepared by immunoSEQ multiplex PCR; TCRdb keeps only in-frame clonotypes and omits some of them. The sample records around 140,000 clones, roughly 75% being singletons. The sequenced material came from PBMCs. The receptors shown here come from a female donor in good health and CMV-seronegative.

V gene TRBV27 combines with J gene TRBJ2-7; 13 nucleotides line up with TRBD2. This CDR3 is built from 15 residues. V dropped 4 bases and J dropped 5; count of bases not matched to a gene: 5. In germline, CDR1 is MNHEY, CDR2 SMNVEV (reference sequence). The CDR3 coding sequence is TGTGCCAGCAGTTCAAGGACTAGCGGGAGTGACGAGCAGTACTTC. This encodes CASSSRTSGSDEQYF.

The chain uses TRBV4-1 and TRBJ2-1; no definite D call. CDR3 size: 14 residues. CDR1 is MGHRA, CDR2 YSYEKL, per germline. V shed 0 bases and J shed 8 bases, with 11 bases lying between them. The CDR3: CASSQDSRFDEQFF. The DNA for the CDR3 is TGCGCCAGCAGCCAAGACTCCAGATTCGATGAGCAGTTCTTC.

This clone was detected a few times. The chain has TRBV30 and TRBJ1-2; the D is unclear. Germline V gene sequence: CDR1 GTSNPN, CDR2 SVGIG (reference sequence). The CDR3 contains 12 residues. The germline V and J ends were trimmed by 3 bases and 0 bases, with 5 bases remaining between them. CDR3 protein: CAWRAANYGYTF. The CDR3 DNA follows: TGTGCCTGGAGGGCCGCTAACTATGGCTACACCTTC. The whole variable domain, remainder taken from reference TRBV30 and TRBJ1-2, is SQTIHQWPATLVQPVGSPLSLECTVEGTSNPNLYWYRQAAGRGLQLLFYSVGIGQISSEVPQNLSASRPQDRQFILSSKKLLLSDSGFYLCAWRAANYGYTFGSGTRLTVV.

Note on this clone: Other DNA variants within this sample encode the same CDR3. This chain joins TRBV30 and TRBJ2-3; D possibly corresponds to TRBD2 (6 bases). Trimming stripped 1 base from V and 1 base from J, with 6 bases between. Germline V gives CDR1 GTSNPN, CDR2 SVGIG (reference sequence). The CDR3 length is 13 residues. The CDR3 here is CAWSAGGTDTQYF. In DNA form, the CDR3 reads TGTGCCTGGAGTGCGGGGGGCACAGATACGCAGTATTTT.

The CDR3 nucleotides read TGTGCCAGCAGCTTAGGAACGGGCGGGCGAGGCTACACCTTC. As protein: CASSLGTGGRGYTF. The chain joins TRBV7-6 to TRBJ1-2; the D is unclear. The germline CDR1 and CDR2 sequences are SGHVS and FNYEAQ. This CDR3 is 14 amino acids long. V was cut by 1 base and J by 8 bases, with 14 bases left in between.

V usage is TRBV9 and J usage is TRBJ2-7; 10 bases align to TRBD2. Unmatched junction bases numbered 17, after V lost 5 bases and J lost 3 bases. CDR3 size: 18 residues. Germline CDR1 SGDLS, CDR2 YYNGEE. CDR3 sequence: CASSPRGLAGVGDYEQYF. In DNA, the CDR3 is TGTGCCAGCAGTCCTCGGGGGCTAGCGGGAGTTGGCGACTACGAGCAGTACTTC.

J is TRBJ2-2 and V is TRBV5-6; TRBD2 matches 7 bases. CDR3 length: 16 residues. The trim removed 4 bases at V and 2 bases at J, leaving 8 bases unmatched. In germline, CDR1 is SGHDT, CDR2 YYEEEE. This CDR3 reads CASSPFAGVNTGELFF. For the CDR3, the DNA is TGTGCCAGCAGCCCTTTCGCGGGAGTAAACACCGGGGAGCTGTTTTTT.

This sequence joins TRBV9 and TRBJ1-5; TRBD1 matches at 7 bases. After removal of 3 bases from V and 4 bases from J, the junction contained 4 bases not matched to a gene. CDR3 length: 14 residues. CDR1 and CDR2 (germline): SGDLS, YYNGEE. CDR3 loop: CASSGGQTNQPQHF. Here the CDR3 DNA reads TGTGCCAGCAGCGGGGGACAGACGAATCAGCCCCAGCATTTT. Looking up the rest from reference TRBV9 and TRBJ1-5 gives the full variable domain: DSGVTQTPKHLITATGQRVTLRCSPRSGDLSVYWYQQSLDQGLQFLIQYYNGEERAKGNILERFSAQQFPDLHSELNLSSLELGDSALYFCASSGGQTNQPQHFGDGTRLSIL.

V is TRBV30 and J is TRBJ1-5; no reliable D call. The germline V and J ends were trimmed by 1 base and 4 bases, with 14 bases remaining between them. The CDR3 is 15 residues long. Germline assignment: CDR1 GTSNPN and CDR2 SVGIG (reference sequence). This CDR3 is CAWSARHGRNQPQHF. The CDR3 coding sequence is TGTGCCTGGAGTGCCAGACACGGTAGGAATCAGCCCCAGCATTTT. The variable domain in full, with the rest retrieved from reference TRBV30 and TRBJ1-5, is SQTIHQWPATLVQPVGSPLSLECTVEGTSNPNLYWYRQAAGRGLQLLFYSVGIGQISSEVPQNLSASRPQDRQFILSSKKLLLSDSGFYLCAWSARHGRNQPQHFGDGTRLSIL.

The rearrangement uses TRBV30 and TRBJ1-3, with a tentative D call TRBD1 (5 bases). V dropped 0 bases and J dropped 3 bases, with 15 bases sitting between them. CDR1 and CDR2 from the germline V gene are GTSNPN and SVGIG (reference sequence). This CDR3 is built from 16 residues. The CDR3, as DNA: TGTGCCTGGAGTGTTCTCGCGACAGTGGATGGAAACACCATATATTTT. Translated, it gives CAWSVLATVDGNTIYF.

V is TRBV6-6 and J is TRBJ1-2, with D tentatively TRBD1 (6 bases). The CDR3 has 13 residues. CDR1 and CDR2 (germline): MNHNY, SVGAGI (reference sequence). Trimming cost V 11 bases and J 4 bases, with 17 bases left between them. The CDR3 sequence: CASRGGEGYGYTF. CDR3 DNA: TGTGCCTCTAGGGGGGGCGAGGGCTATGGCTACACCTTC.

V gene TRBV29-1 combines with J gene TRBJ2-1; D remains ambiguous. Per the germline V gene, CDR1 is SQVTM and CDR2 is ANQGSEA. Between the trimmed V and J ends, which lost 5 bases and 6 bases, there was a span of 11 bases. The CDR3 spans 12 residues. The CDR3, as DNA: TGCAGCGTTACCTCAGTCCCCAATGAGCAGTTCTTC. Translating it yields CSVTSVPNEQFF.

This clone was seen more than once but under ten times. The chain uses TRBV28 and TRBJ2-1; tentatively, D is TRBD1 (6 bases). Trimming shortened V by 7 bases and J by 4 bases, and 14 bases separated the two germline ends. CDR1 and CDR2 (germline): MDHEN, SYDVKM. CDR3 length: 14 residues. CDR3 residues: CASNGQIKYNEQFF. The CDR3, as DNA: TGTGCCAGCAACGGACAGATCAAATACAATGAGCAGTTCTTC.

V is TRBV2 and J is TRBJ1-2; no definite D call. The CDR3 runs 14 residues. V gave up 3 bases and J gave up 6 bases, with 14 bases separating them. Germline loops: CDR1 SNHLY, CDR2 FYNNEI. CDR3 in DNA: TGTGCCAGCAGTGAGCAGGTGTATCTTAATGGCTACACCTTC. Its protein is CASSEQVYLNGYTF. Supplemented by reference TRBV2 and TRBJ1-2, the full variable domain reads EPEVTQTPSHQVTQMGQEVILRCVPISNHLYFYWYRQILGQKVEFLVSFYNNEISEKSEIFDDQFSVERPDGSNFTLKIRSTKLEDSAMYFCASSEQVYLNGYTFGSGTRLTVV.

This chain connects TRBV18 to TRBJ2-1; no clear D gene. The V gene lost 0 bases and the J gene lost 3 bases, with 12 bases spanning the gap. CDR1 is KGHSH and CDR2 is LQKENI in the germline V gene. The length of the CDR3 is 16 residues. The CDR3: CASSPPRKRHYNEQFF. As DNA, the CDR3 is TGTGCCAGCTCACCACCGCGGAAAAGGCACTACAATGAGCAGTTCTTC. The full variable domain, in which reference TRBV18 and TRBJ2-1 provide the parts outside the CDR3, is NAGVMQNPRHLVRRRGQEARLRCSPMKGHSHVYWYRQLPEEGLKFMVYLQKENIIDESGMPKERFSAEFPKEGPSILRIQQVVRGDSAAYFCASSPPRKRHYNEQFFGPGTRLTVL.

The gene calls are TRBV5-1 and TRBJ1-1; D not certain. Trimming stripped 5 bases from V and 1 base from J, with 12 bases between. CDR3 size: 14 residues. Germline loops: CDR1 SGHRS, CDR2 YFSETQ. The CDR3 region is CASSSTRGNTEAFF. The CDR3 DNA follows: TGCGCCAGCAGTTCGACCCGGGGGAACACTGAAGCTTTCTTT. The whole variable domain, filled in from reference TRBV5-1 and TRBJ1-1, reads KAGVTQTPRYLIKTRGQQVTLSCSPISGHRSVSWYQQTPGQGLQFLFEYFSETQRNKGNFPGRFSGRQFSNSRSEMNVSTLELGDSALYLCASSSTRGNTEAFFGQGTRLTVV.

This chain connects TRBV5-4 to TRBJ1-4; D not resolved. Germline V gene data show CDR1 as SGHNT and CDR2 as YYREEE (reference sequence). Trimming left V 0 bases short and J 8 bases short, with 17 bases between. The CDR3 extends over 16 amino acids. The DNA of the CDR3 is TGTGCCAGCAGCTTGGAATCGGCGGCTTCCAGCGAAAAACTGTTTTTT. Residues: CASSLESAASSEKLFF.

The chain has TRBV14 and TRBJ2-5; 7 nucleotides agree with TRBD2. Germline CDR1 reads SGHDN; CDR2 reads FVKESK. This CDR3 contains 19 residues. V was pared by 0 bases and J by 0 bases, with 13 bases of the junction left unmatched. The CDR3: CASSQDTPYPGGYQETQYF. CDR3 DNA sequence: TGTGCCAGCAGCCAAGATACACCCTACCCCGGGGGGTACCAAGAGACCCAGTACTTC.

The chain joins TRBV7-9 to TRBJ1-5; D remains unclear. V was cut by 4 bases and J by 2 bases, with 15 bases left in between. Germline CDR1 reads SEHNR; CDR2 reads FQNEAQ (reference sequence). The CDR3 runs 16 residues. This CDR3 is CASSSGSWGGNQPQHF. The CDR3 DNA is TGTGCCAGCAGCTCGGGGAGCTGGGGTGGCAATCAGCCCCAGCATTTT.

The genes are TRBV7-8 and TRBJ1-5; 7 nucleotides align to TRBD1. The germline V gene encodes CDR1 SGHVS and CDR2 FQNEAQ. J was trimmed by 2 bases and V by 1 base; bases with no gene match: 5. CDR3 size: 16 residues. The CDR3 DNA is TGTGCCAGCAGCTTAGAAACAGGGGCCCGCAATCAGCCCCAGCATTTT. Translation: CASSLETGARNQPQHF.

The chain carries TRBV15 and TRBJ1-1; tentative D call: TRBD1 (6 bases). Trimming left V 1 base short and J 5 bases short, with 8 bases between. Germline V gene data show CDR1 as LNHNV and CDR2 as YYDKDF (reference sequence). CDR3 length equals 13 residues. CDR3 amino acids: CATSRARGTEAFF. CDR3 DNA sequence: TGTGCCACCAGCAGAGCGAGGGGGACTGAAGCTTTCTTT. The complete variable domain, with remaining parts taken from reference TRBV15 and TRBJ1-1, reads DAMVIQNPRYQVTQFGKPVTLSCSQTLNHNVMYWYQQKSSQAPKLLFHYYDKDFNNEADTPDNFQSRRPNTSFCFLDIRSPGLGDTAMYLCATSRARGTEAFFGQGTRLTVV.

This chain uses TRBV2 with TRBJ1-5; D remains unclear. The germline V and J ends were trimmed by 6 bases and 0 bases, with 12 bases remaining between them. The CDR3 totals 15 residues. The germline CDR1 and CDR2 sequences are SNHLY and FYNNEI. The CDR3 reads CASSEGSYSNQPQHF. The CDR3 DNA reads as TGTGCCAGCAGCGAGGGCAGCTATAGCAATCAGCCCCAGCATTTT. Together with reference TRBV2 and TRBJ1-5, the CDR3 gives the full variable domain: EPEVTQTPSHQVTQMGQEVILRCVPISNHLYFYWYRQILGQKVEFLVSFYNNEISEKSEIFDDQFSVERPDGSNFTLKIRSTKLEDSAMYFCASSEGSYSNQPQHFGDGTRLSIL.

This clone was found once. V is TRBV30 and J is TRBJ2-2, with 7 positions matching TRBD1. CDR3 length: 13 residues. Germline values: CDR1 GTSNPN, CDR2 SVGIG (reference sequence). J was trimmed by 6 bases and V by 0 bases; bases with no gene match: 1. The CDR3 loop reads CAWSVRGPGELFF. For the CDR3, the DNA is TGTGCCTGGAGTGTTAGGGGGCCCGGGGAGCTGTTTTTT.